This TCR beta chain was sequenced in a study of cytotoxic CD8 clonotypes in ibrutinib-treated CLL (dated by TCRdb to the early 2020s). Looking at the study overall: The cohort had about a dozen relapsed/refractory and approximately 15 treatment-naive patients; about 17 were IGHV unmutated. Responses were partial in some 24 patients and complete in 2; after median approximately 5.5 years follow-up, some 14 stayed in remission and some twelve progressed. The response samples were drawn at a median of approximately 11 months into treatment, with a range of about 6 to 40 months. An average of around 250,000 productive templates and approximately 91,000 productive rearrangements was obtained per sample. Of the 80 to 95 participants in the trial, approximately 26 had longitudinal samples available. Cryopreserved peripheral blood mononuclear cells were collected before treatment, at response, and at either disease progression or sustained remission. Every sample from remission and from progressive disease was obtained while the patients were still on ibrutinib.

There are 16 amino acids in the CDR3, from cysteine to phenylalanine inclusive. Only the CDR3 portion is preserved as DNA: 48 bases, with reading frame beginning at the first base. The germline V gene gives CDR1 as SGDLS and CDR2 as YYNGEE. V and J are trimmed by 0 bases and 3 bases, and the gene matches miss 6 bases of the junction. Explained via the paper, the time point label denotes: about a year on ibrutinib. For TCR beta library preparation, 1.5 to 2 micrograms of genomic DNA was extracted from cryopreserved PBMCs. Longitudinal blood samples from CLL patients on ibrutinib monotherapy were analyzed using high-throughput TCR beta sequencing. The patients took part in an open-label, single-center phase 2 trial of ibrutinib monotherapy. Paper-wide results and their limitations: Sampling times were not matched between patients in sustained remission and patients whose disease was progressing, and lymph node repertoires were not examined. Clonality increased at ibrutinib response, stayed stable in sustained remission, and fell back toward baseline at progression. Public clonotypes were rare and either shrank or stayed stable during treatment, and the rise in clonality at ibrutinib response reflected expansion of private clonotypes. At baseline, clonality was higher than in age-matched healthy donors and showed a strong correlation with circulating CD8+ T-cell counts.

In its sample, this clone was seen once. Its antigen has not been determined. Per-base quality was not reported, and no clone a single base away is much larger than it. A MiSeq instrument was used for deep resolution sequencing, which targeted depths ranging from 1 in 1 million up to 1 in 200,000 T cells, with coverage averaging 10x for each clonotype. The immunoSEQ hsTCRB Kit was used to generate TCR beta libraries. The source study handled its data this way. ImmunoSEQ Data Assistant and ImmunoSEQ Analyzer were used for data analysis, and V, D and J genes were assigned according to IMGT definitions. Clonality, which ranges from 0 to 1, was calculated as one minus the normalized Shannon entropy of productive rearrangement frequencies. Only overrepresented clonotypes making up at least 0.05% of each patient's repertoire were included in the public clonotype analysis. Repertoires from more than ten age-matched healthy donors in immuneACCESS were used as clonality controls. TCRdb took this table from immuneACCESS and kept in-frame rearrangements with V and J called. Such tables lack part of the clones; where checked against another copy, unresolved V genes explain under half of the gap, and the rest is unexplained. The DNA gave D and trimming, while V, J and clone size come from that table. This sample holds some 200,000 clones; roughly 77% were observed only once. The ten largest clones represent over 5.5% of the sample.

Recombination joined TRBV9 with TRBJ1-2; 9 bases in the middle match TRBD1. Sequences were derived from PBMCs, sampled after 12 months of ibrutinib treatment. This TCR was recovered from a human donor with chronic lymphocytic leukemia. CDR3 sequence: CASSVGQGDLDYGYTF. Read as DNA, the sequence is TGTGCCAGCAGCGTAGGACAGGGGGATTTAGACTATGGCTACACCTTC.